These 16 T cell receptor beta chains came from one sample sequenced in a study of early T cells in non-severe SARS-CoV-2 infection. TCRdb re-called the 5' RACE reads through MiXCR, storing one row per CDR3 protein. The sample has more than 45,000 distinct CDR3 sequences, roughly 12% seen once; the top ten hold 4.8%. Material: whole blood. These receptors all come from an adult who was a healthcare worker with PCR-confirmed SARS-CoV-2 infection or an uninfected control (not recorded which).

This chain joins TRBV7-2 and TRBJ1-6; no definite D call. Germline assignment: CDR1 SGHTA and CDR2 FQGNSA. This CDR3 region has 13 residues. Trimming removed 4 bases at V and 10 bases at J, with 11 bases between. CDR3 residues: CASSYGIFSPLHF. DNA for the CDR3: TGTGCCAGCAGCTACGGGATCTTCTCACCCCTCCACTTT.

This clonotype has a count of ten or more. The V call is TRBV29-1, the J call TRBJ2-7, with D perhaps TRBD1 or TRBD2 (5 bases each). The V gene's germline CDR1 is SQVTM and CDR2 ANQGSEA. The CDR3 consists of 13 residues. V was shortened by 8 bases and J by 3 bases, with 17 bases between the two germline ends. The CDR3 protein is CSIQAGTDYEQYF. As DNA, the CDR3 is TGCAGCATTCAAGCCGGGACGGACTACGAGCAGTACTTC.

The chain carries TRBV20-1 and TRBJ2-3; maybe TRBD2 (6 bases). CDR1 and CDR2 from the germline V gene are DFQATT and SNEGSKA (reference sequence). Trimming shortened V by 6 bases and J by 0 bases, and 16 bases separated the two germline ends. The CDR3 extends over 15 amino acids. CDR3: CSAAPRTTSTDTQYF. CDR3 sequence (DNA): TGCAGTGCCGCGCCCCGGACTACAAGCACAGATACGCAGTATTTT.

Many counts were recorded for this clonotype. The chain links TRBV4-1 to TRBJ1-1; no firm D call. V was cut by 4 bases and J by 5 bases, with 14 bases left in between. The CDR3 consists of 14 residues. CDR1 MGHRA and CDR2 YSYEKL come from the germline V gene. CDR3 DNA sequence: TGCGCCAGCAGCCGCGGACCTAGCCGGACTGAAGCTTTCTTT. It specifies CASSRGPSRTEAFF.

This clonotype was observed at least ten times. The chain links TRBV29-1 to TRBJ1-1; D is uncertain. Germline-derived CDR1 and CDR2 are SQVTM and ANQGSEA. The V end was cut by 5 bases, the J end by 4 bases, with 11 bases between. The CDR3 totals 12 residues. CDR3 nucleotide sequence: TGCAGCGTTCAGTTCGGCGGCACTGAAGCTTTCTTT. Translation gives CSVQFGGTEAFF.

This chain links TRBV4-1 with TRBJ2-5; no definite D call. Trimming shortened V by 1 base and J by 4 bases, and 7 bases separated the two germline ends. The CDR3 covers 13 residues. CDR1 and CDR2 (germline): MGHRA, YSYEKL. CDR3 nucleotides: TGCGCCAGCAGCCAAGCCTTAGCAGAGACCCAGTACTTC. It codes for CASSQALAETQYF.

The chain recombines TRBV28 with TRBJ2-7, with D possibly matching TRBD1 (8 bases). The germline V gene encodes CDR1 MDHEN and CDR2 SYDVKM. This CDR3 is built from 14 residues. The V end was cut by 6 bases, the J end by 3 bases, with 15 bases between. DNA of the CDR3: TGTGCCAGCAGCCCAGCGGGACAGGTCTACGAGCAGTACTTC. Encoded protein: CASSPAGQVYEQYF.

The V and J genes are TRBV7-2 and TRBJ1-1; maybe TRBD1 (5 bases). The CDR3 is made up of 14 amino acids. From germline, CDR1 is SGHTA and CDR2 FQGNSA. V was pared by 5 bases and J by 7 bases, with 17 bases between. CDR3 nucleotide sequence: TGTGCCAGCAGCCCTCCCCCGGGGCGGATTGAAGCTTTCTTT. This sequence encodes CASSPPPGRIEAFF.

This clonotype occurred a few times. This sequence joins TRBV7-9 and TRBJ2-7, with TRBD2 matching over 9 bases. Germline-derived CDR1 and CDR2 are SEHNR and FQNEAQ (reference sequence). V gave up 6 bases and J gave up 1 base; unmatched junction bases: 10. The CDR3 runs to 16 residues. The CDR3 DNA reads TGTGCCAGCAGTTACGACAGGACTAGCGAGTCCTACGAGCAGTACTTC. Translation gives CASSYDRTSESYEQYF.

V is TRBV5-4 and J is TRBJ1-1, with D possibly being TRBD1 (5 bases). The CDR3 is 15 amino acids. V was pared by 4 bases and J by 0 bases, with 13 bases between. Germline lookup yields CDR1 SGHNT and CDR2 YYREEE (reference sequence). The CDR3 sequence: CASSPGQVMNTEAFF. The CDR3 DNA reads TGTGCCAGCAGCCCCGGACAAGTTATGAACACTGAAGCTTTCTTT.

The genes are TRBV28 and TRBJ1-5; 7 nucleotides agree with TRBD1. V shed 8 bases, J shed 9 bases, and the junction held 7 bases outside the gene matches. The CDR3 length is 12 residues. CDR1 is MDHEN, CDR2 SYDVKM, per germline. This chain's CDR3 is CASSTGIRPQHF. DNA for the CDR3: TGTGCCAGCTCGACAGGGATCAGGCCCCAGCATTTT.

This clonotype was recorded at least ten times. The chain carries TRBV5-6 and TRBJ2-3; D is ambiguous. CDR1 SGHDT and CDR2 YYEEEE come from the germline V gene. V dropped 4 bases and J dropped 6 bases, with 6 bases sitting between them. The CDR3 has 11 residues. The DNA of the CDR3 is TGTGCCAGCAGCCTCATGGATACGCAGTATTTT. Translated, it gives CASSLMDTQYF.

The sample holds a few counts of this clonotype. The rearrangement joins TRBV4-1 to TRBJ2-3; D is possibly TRBD2 (6 bases). Germline values: CDR1 MGHRA, CDR2 YSYEKL. The germline V and J ends were trimmed by 1 base and 4 bases, with 15 bases remaining between them. The CDR3 covers 16 residues. This chain's CDR3 is CASSQVGGFGPDTQYF. The CDR3 region has the DNA TGCGCCAGCAGCCAAGTTGGAGGGTTTGGGCCAGATACGCAGTATTTT.

The V and J genes are TRBV10-1 and TRBJ2-2; D call uncertain. Deletions cut 2 bases from V and 2 bases from J, with 15 bases between. The germline gives CDR1 WNHNN, CDR2 SYGVQD (reference sequence). The CDR3 length is 17 residues. CDR3 sequence: CASSETYAGSNTGELFF. As DNA, the CDR3 is TGCGCCAGCAGTGAGACCTATGCAGGAAGTAACACCGGGGAGCTGTTTTTT.

This chain uses TRBV12-3 or TRBV12-4 with TRBJ1-1; 7 bases fit TRBD1. The CDR3 totals 13 residues. After removal of 7 bases from V and 4 bases from J, the junction contained 6 bases not matched to a gene. CDR3 residues: CASTRGGATEAFF. The CDR3 nucleotides read TGTGCCAGCACCAGGGGGGGGGCCACTGAAGCTTTCTTT.

The J gene is TRBJ2-7, the V gene TRBV20-1; D unresolved. CDR3 length: 13 residues. The V end lost 2 bases, the J end lost 2 bases, and 10 bases lay between the germline ends. Germline values: CDR1 DFQATT, CDR2 SNEGSKA (reference sequence). The CDR3 sequence is CSARYQAAYEQYF. The CDR3 nucleotides read TGCAGTGCTAGATACCAGGCCGCCTACGAGCAGTACTTC.